This TCR beta chain originates from a study of response to subunit inactivated influenza vaccine listed by TCRdb under 2018. Background on the whole study: The study used deep quantitative T cell receptor repertoire profiling to track responses to a trivalent subunit inactivated influenza vaccine. What the research found in general, with its limitations: The authors proposed that each seasonal influenza vaccination may bring in only a limited number of new T cells.

The germline V gene sets CDR1 to SQVTM and CDR2 to ANQGSEA. Trimming leaves V shorter by 0 bases and J shorter by 4 bases, with the junction holding 9 bases beyond the gene matches. There are 17 amino acids in the CDR3, from cysteine to phenylalanine inclusive. Of all the DNA, just the CDR3 is kept, 51 bases in frame from base 1. In this sample, this clonotype turned up many times. Its antigen is not yet known. One base away there is no much larger clone; base qualities are not given. The method behind the library was RT-PCR. The data were produced on an Illumina HiSeq 2500. TCRdb applied fastp at Q25 and MiXCR to the public reads, then kept only in-frame beta chains. Records with the same CDR3 protein are collapsed into one entry carrying the most frequent genes and DNA. The sample data list about 570,000 distinct CDR3 sequences, and around 11% of these were observed just once. The biggest ten clones account for around 10% of the sample.

Separately, the same data were catalogued under a study of T cells expressing NK-cell markers. Taken from the second paper: TCR beta cDNA libraries were prepared using 5'RACE template switching, which introduced a universal primer site and unique molecular identifiers. In sorted CD3+CD56+NKG2C+, CD3+CD56+NKG2C- and CD3+CD56-NKG2C+ T-cell subsets from several donors, TCR beta-chain repertoires were profiled. Among the eight sequenced donors, only one was HCMV-seronegative, while the other seven were HCMV-seropositive. In several experiments an anti-gammadeltaTCR antibody was added to restrict sorting to alphabetaTCR-expressing T cells. In six donors, the dominant CD3+CD56+NKG2C+ clonotypes were among the top 10 CD8+ clonotypes and accounted for roughly 1.0-7.5% of CD8+ T cells. Those dominant clonotypes were again the most abundant among CD3+CD56-NKG2C+ cells in a handful of donors, at about 28.3-65%. Whether the expanded NKG2C-expressing T cell clones were specific for HCMV antigens was left unclear. All eight donors whose samples were sequenced were randomly selected healthy volunteers, three of them men and five women. HCMV serostatus was determined by detecting HCMV-specific IgG in serum with a commercial ELISA kit. Peripheral blood mononuclear cells were isolated from blood by Ficoll density gradient centrifugation. For more than five donors, bulk peripheral blood T-cell repertoires were also sequenced from unsorted PBMC. Synthesis of cDNA was primed from the TCR beta constant segment and was followed by two consecutive PCR amplification steps. Illumina HiSeq 2000/2500, MiSeq or NextSeq was used to sequence libraries as 2 x 150 bp reads. MIGEC handled demultiplexing of the reads and grouping by UMI, while MiTCR was used to assemble and quantify clonotypes. Only TCR cDNA sequences supported by at least two reads were kept to exclude erroneous sequences. The tcR package was used for downstream repertoire analysis, and clonotypes were matched between fractions using CDR3 nucleotide sequence together with V segment. VDJmatch was used to annotate antigen specificity against VDJdb, with one amino acid substitution allowed in CDR3.

Recombination joined TRBV29-1 with TRBJ2-1, with 10 junctional bases fitting TRBD2. This TCR came from a man aged 50-59 years who received an inactivated influenza vaccine. Donor details come from another sample of the same person, matched by shared clones. The sequenced sample was PBMCs from blood, obtained on the day of vaccination. The nucleotide sequence is given as TGCAGCGTTGAAGAGCTGTCTAGCGGGAGTTATTACAATGAGCAGTTCTTC. This codes for CSVEELSSGSYYNEQFF.